This TCR beta chain was retrieved from a study of T cells in Graves' hyperthyroidism and ophthalmopathy. General study points: Using 13 V-J features, a model discriminated ophthalmopathy from stable hyperthyroidism. The model anticipated ophthalmopathy a median about 7 months pre-onset.

This clonotype was seen only a few times. What it binds is unknown. Amplified TCR beta CDR3 regions came from RNA transcripts. Primed by the HTBI set, a first-round RT-PCR was run on the TCR CDR3. One entry per CDR3 protein results from TCRdb running MiXCR on the multiplex PCR reads. This sample has roughly 420,000 distinct CDR3 sequences; 15% to 19% occur once, and the top ten carry roughly an eighth. Criteria for exclusion of patients were uncontrolled infection, other autoimmune disease, pregnancy or lactation. There are 16 residues in the CDR3. Germline V lookup: CDR1 SEHNR, CDR2 FQNEAQ (reference sequence). The V gene lost 7 bases and the J gene lost 5 bases, with 18 bases spanning the gap.

V usage is TRBV7-9 and J usage is TRBJ1-6, with D perhaps matching TRBD1 (5 bases). Source material: blood. The clonotype originates from a young woman with Graves' hyperthyroidism. CDR3 region: CASMDGGPGHNSPLHF. The CDR3 DNA reads as TGTGCCAGCATGGATGGAGGGCCAGGGCATAATTCACCCCTCCACTTT.